This TCR beta chain was documented in a study of blood T cell repertoires in COVID-19. In the study overall: The samples span acute and convalescent COVID-19 from the United States, Italy and Spain.

The CDR3 covers 15 residues. The ends lost 3 bases at V and 5 bases at J; junction bases unmatched: 3. Germline V gene sequence: CDR1 LNHDA, CDR2 SQIVND (reference sequence). As originally analysed: Using reference gene primer amplification, nucleated cell counts were estimated. The method was immunoSEQ multiplex PCR; TCRdb's version includes in-frame clones alone and lacks a portion of them. V and J calls plus clone size are reproduced from that table; the DNA served to infer D and trimming. The sample gives 250,000 or so clones, around 90% of which show up once; approximately 5.1% is in the top ten. This clone came up a few times.

This TCR derives from a woman aged 55-75 years with COVID-19, enrolled during active disease. This rearrangement joins TRBV19 to TRBJ1-5; 11 bases are a match to TRBD1. Sequenced: peripheral blood. For the CDR3, the DNA is TGTGCCAGTAGTATTCCGGGACAGGGGGATCAGCCCCAGCATTTT. Protein product: CASSIPGQGDQPQHF.